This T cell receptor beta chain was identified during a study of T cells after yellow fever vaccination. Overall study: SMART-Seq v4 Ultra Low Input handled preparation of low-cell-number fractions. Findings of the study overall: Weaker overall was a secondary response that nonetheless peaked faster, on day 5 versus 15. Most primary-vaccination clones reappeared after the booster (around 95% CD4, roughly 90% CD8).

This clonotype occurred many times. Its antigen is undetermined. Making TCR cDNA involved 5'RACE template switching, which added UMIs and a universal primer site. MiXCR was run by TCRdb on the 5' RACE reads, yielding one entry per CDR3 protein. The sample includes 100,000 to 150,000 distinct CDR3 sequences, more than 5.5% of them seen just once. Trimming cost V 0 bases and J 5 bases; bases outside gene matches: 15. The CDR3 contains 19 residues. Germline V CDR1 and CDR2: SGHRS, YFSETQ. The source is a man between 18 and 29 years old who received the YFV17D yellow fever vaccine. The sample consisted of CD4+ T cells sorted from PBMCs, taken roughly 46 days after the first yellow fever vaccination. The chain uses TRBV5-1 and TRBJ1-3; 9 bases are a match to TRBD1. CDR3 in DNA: TGCGCCAGCAGCTTGGTCGGGGACAATACAGGGGGCAATCGAAACACCATATATTTT. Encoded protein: CASSLVGDNTGGNRNTIYF.